This T cell receptor (beta chain) stems from a study of blood T cells in healthy people across ages. The second PCR ran about 6 to 12 cycles with a sample-barcoded 5' primer and J-beta primers. Each CDR3 protein is one row after TCRdb ran MiXCR on the 5' RACE reads. Among about 1.6 million distinct CDR3 sequences listed, 30% to 40% were seen once. Looked up from germline, CDR1 is SGHRS and CDR2 is YFSETQ. The length of the CDR3 is 15 residues. Trimming left V 1 base short and J 5 bases short, with 13 bases between. General observations from the study: Whereas aged donors had fewer naive CD4+ cells, long-lived donors had more of them and higher diversity. Considered underestimates were the diversity estimates obtained from one million T cells.

In the case of this clonotype: Antigen unknown.

The TCR was taken from a woman aged 25 to 45 in good health. Sequencing was done on a sample of blood. The V call is TRBV5-1, the J call TRBJ2-1, with no clear D. CDR3 in DNA: TGCGCCAGCAGCTTGCCGAAGGGATCCAACAATGAGCAGTTCTTC. This translates into CASSLPKGSNNEQFF.